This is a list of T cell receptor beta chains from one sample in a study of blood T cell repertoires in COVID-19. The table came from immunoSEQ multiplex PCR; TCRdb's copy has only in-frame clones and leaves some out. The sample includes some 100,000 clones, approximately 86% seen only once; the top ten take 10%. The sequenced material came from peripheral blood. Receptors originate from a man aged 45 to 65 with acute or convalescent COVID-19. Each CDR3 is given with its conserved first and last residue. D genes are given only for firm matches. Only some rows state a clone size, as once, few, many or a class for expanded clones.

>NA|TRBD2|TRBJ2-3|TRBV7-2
CASSWGGGRAGDTQYF
TGTGCCAGCAGCTGGGGCGGCGGGAGGGCCGGAGATACGCAGTATTTT
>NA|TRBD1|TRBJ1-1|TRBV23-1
CASSPRDRAKRMNTEAFF
TGCGCCAGCAGTCCCCGGGACAGGGCCAAAAGGATGAACACTGAAGCTTTCTTT
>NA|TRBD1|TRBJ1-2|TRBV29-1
CSVEGTGGSYTF
TGCAGCGTTGAAGGGACAGGGGGCAGCTACACCTTC
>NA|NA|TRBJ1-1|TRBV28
CASRKGQAGTNTEAFF
TGTGCCAGCAGAAAAGGGCAGGCGGGTACGAACACTGAAGCTTTCTTT
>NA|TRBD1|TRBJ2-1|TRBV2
CASKYLTGAGGEQFF
TGTGCCAGCAAATATTTGACAGGGGCAGGTGGTGAGCAGTTCTTC
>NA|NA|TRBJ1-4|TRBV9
CASSVRGGATNEKLFF
TGTGCCAGCAGCGTAAGGGGTGGAGCAACTAATGAAAAACTGTTTTTT
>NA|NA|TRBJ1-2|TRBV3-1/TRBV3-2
CASSQQGGYTF
TGTGCCAGCAGCCAACAGGGTGGCTACACCTTC
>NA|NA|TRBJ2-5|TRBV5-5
CASSLVGAAQETQYF
TGTGCCAGCAGCTTAGTAGGGGCAGCACAAGAGACCCAGTACTTC
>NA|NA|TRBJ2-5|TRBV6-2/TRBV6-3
CASSYSRGGVPQETQYF
TGTGCCAGCAGTTACTCGAGAGGGGGAGTCCCCCAAGAGACCCAGTACTTC
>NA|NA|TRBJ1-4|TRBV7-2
CASSLGPGREEKLFF
TGTGCCAGCAGCTTAGGCCCGGGTAGAGAGGAAAAACTGTTTTTT
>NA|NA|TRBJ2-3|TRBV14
CASSQGIGGGTDTQYF
TGTGCCAGCAGCCAAGGCATAGGGGGAGGCACAGATACGCAGTATTTT
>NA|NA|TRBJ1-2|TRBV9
CASSVDPGSYGYTF
TGTGCCAGCAGCGTAGATCCGGGGTCCTATGGCTACACCTTC
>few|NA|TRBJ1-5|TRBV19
CASSRQNSNQPQHF
TGTGCCAGTAGTAGACAGAACAGCAATCAGCCCCAGCATTTT
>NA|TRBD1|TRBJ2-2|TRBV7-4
CASSFPLRGRTGELFF
TGTGCCAGCAGCTTCCCCCTAAGGGGGCGGACCGGGGAGCTGTTTTTT
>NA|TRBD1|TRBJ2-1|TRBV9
CASSAGGYNEQFF
TGTGCCAGCAGCGCAGGGGGCTACAATGAGCAGTTCTTC
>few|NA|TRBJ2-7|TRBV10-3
CAIGGSSSYEQYF
TGTGCCATCGGCGGATCCAGCTCCTACGAGCAGTACTTC
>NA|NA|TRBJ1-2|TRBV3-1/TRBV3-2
CASSQSRGGYTF
TGTGCCAGCAGCCAAAGTCGTGGCGGCTACACCTTC
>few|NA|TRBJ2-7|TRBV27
CASSLTPWGDGEQYF
TGTGCCAGCAGTTTAACCCCCTGGGGGGACGGCGAGCAGTACTTC
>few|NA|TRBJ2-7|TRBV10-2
CASSDPTGGHVPEQYF
TGCGCCAGCAGTGACCCGACCGGAGGCCATGTCCCCGAGCAGTACTTC
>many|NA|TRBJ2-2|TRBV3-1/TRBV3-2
CASSRLGGRNTGELFF
TGTGCCAGCAGCCGGCTCGGGGGGCGCAACACCGGGGAGCTGTTTTTT
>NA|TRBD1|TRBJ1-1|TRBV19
CASRKTDRARNTEAFF
TGTGCCAGTAGGAAAACGGACAGGGCGAGGAACACTGAAGCTTTCTTT
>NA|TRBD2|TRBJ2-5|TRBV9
CASSVGPSGGETQYF
TGTGCCAGCAGCGTAGGCCCTAGCGGTGGGGAGACCCAGTACTTC
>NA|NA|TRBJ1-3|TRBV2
CASSEVGVSGNTIYF
TGTGCCAGCAGTGAAGTAGGGGTTTCTGGAAACACCATATATTTT
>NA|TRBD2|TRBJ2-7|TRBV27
CASSPLGPSGTYEQYF
TGTGCCAGCAGTCCCCTAGGGCCTAGCGGTACCTACGAGCAGTACTTC
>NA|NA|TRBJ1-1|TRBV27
CASSTLRGTEAFF
TGTGCCAGCAGTACCCTACGGGGGACTGAAGCTTTCTTT
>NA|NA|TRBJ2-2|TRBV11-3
CASSPRTGAGELFF
TGTGCCAGCAGCCCCCGGACGGGGGCCGGGGAGCTGTTTTTT
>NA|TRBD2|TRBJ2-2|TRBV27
CASSTPGLASDGLFF
TGTGCCAGCAGTACCCCGGGACTAGCATCGGATGGGCTGTTTTTT
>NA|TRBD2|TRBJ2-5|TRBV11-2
CASSFDFAGGETQYF
TGTGCCAGCAGCTTCGACTTCGCGGGAGGGGAGACCCAGTACTTC
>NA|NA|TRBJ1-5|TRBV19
CASSPGTSNQPQHF
TGTGCCAGTAGTCCAGGGACAAGCAATCAGCCCCAGCATTTT
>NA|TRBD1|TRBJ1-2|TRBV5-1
CASSLAGTEGGYTF
TGCGCCAGCAGCTTGGCGGGGACAGAGGGGGGCTACACCTTC
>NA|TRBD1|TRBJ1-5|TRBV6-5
CASTERQGGNQPQHF
TGTGCCAGCACCGAAAGACAGGGTGGCAATCAGCCCCAGCATTTT
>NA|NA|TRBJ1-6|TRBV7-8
CASSLAANSPLHF
TGTGCCAGCAGCTTAGCGGCTAATTCACCCCTCCACTTT
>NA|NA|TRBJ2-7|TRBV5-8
CASIIGSSYEQYF
TGTGCCAGCATCATTGGTTCTAGCTACGAGCAGTACTTC
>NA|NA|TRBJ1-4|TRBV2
CASSGRTAPPEKLFF
TGTGCCAGCAGTGGCCGGACAGCACCACCGGAAAAACTGTTTTTT
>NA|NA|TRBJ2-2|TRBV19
CASTSGGRDTGELFF
NA
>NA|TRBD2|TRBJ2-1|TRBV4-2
CASSYTGTSDYEQFF
TGTGCCAGCAGCTACACCGGGACTAGCGACTATGAGCAGTTCTTC
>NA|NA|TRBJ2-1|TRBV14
CASSQDKGNIYNEQFF
TGTGCCAGCAGCCAAGATAAGGGGAATATTTACAATGAGCAGTTCTTC
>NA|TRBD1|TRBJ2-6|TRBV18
CASSPFPGQGAGANVLTF
TGTGCCAGCTCACCTTTTCCGGGACAGGGGGCTGGGGCCAACGTCCTGACTTTC